This TCR beta chain was captured in a study of blood T cells in healthy people across ages (dated by TCRdb to the mid-2010s). Regarding the research as a whole: Template switching captured roughly one uniquely barcoded TCR beta cDNA molecule per two T cells in model experiments. Donors were grouped into four age groups: young (average 16 years), middle-aged (39), aged (about 60) and long-lived (about 90). To avoid experimental bias, donors of different ages were randomly spread across the sequencing lanes. Using deep sequencing normalized with unique cDNA molecular identifiers, the study measured how TCR beta repertoire diversity changes with age. The study analyzed two additional independent replicas of 1 million unique cDNA reads from the same blood draw for two donors, one aged 18 to 29 and one aged 80 or older. General findings and caveats noted by the study authors: The CMV infection status of donors was not known, potentially confounding age-related changes in expanded clonotypes. Observed TCR beta diversity per million T cells fell roughly linearly with age, and a significant reduction was already apparent by age roughly 40. Estimates of total diversity based on one million sequenced T cells were regarded as lower bounds and as underestimates. Bulk unsorted PBMC profiling prevented conclusive comparison of naive and antigen-experienced compartments. Observed TCR beta diversity correlated strongly with the percentage of naive T cells measured by flow cytometry. The long-lived group showed more naive CD4+ T cells, fewer expanded clones and increased TCR diversity than the aged group, suggesting age selection.

With regard to this clonotype: Its antigen target is currently unknown. The sample holds no much larger clone one base away, and base qualities are not on file.

The receptor library was made with 5' RACE. Sequencing relied on an Illumina HiSeq 2500. A second roughly 6 to 11 cycle PCR used a sample-barcoded 5' primer and a J-beta primer mix. A unique molecular identifier was introduced onto each TCR beta cDNA molecule by a template-switch 5' adaptor carrying 12 random nucleotides. At least 3 million CDR3-containing paired-end reads were obtained from each sample. All of the RNA was converted into first-strand cDNA using the Mint cDNA synthesis kit, with a TRBC-specific oligonucleotide serving as the primer. Following uracil-DNA glycosylase treatment, all cDNA underwent a first 18-cycle PCR with the universal primers M1SS and BC2_uni_R. The original methods were these. Normalization of each sample was performed by random selection of 1 million high-quality reads, each carrying a distinct molecular identifier. Reads sharing molecular identifiers were discarded rather than binned into consensus sequences. MiTCR, run with a Q25 quality threshold and the strictest error-elimination algorithm, handled CDR3 identification, clonotype clustering and error correction. A nonparametric unseen species model with Euler transformation was used to estimate a lower bound on total TCR beta diversity. Using fastp trimming at Q25 and MiXCR clonotype assembly, TCRdb reanalyzed the public sequencing data and kept in-frame beta chains. Rows with one shared CDR3 protein collapse into an entry with the most common genes and DNA. TCRdb, rather than the study authors, made the V and J calls. This sample lists about 1 million distinct CDR3 sequences; more than 40% were detected once. The top ten hold under 20% of the sample.

The CDR3 measures 13 amino acids from cysteine to phenylalanine. Only CDR3 DNA is held: 39 bases, read in frame from base 1. V drops 7 bases and J drops 7 bases, leaving 14 bases in between. Donors were a few dozen systemically healthy Caucasian individuals from Russia aged roughly 6 to 100 years. Each donor gave ten milliliters of peripheral blood, collected into EDTA-treated Vacutainer tubes. PBMCs were isolated by Ficoll-Paque density-gradient centrifugation, with at least 7 million obtained per sample. Trizol reagent was used to extract total RNA from the PBMCs, yielding at least 6 micrograms per sample. The percentages of naive CD45RAhigh/CD27high T cells were determined by flow cytometry on a PBMC aliquot from every donor.

The source of this sequence is a woman aged 60 to 75 in good health. The receptor chain draws on TRBV12-3 or TRBV12-4 and TRBJ2-1; the D region possibly corresponds to TRBD1 (6 bases align). The specimen was blood. The CDR3 is CASNGGGPNEQFF. DNA sequence: TGTGCCAGCAATGGGGGCGGGCCAAATGAGCAGTTCTTC.